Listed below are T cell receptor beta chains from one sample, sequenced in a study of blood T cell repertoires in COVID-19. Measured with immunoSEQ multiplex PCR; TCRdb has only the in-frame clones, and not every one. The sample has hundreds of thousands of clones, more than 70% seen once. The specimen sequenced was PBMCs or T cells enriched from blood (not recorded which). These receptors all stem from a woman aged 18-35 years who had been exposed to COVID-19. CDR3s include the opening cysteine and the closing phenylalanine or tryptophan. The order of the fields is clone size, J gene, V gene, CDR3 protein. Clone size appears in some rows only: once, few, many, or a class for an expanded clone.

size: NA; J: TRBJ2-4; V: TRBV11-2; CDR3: CASSLRSGKNIQYF
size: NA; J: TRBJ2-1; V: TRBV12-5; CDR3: CASGLGQGAGNEQFF
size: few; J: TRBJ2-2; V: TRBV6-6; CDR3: CASSQVLAVNTGELFF
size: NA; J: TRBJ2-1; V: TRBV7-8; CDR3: CASSLEGLAGNEQFF
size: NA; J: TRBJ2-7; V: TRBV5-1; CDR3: CASSWVGTGVSYEQYF
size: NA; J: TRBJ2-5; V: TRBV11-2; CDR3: CASSLVLGRRETQYF
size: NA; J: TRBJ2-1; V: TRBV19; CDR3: CASSIRQGEGYNEQFF
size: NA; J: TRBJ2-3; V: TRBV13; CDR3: CASSRLAGGTDTQYF
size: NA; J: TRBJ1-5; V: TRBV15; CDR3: CATSKAREGGQPQHF
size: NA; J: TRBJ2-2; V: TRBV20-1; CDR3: CSASEAPAAGELFF
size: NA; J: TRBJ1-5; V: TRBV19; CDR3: CASSMGRDRGSDQPQHF
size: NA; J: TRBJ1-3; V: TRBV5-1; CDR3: CASSLGGTDLSGNTIYF
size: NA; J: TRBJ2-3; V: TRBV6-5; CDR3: CASGTGGGSTDTQYF
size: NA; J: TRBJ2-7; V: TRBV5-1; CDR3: CASSSTQGQGIYEQYF
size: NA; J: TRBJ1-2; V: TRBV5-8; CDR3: CASSLGQGVYGYTF
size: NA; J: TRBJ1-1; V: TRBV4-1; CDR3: CASSQDPGDTEAFF
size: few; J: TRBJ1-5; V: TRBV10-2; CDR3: CASRDSLQPQHF
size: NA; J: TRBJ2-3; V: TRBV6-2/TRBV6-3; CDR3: CASSYSLIGTGTYLSTDTQYF
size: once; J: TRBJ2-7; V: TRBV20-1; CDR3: CSASQQGTYF
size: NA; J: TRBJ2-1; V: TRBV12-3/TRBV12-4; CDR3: CASRPSTGNEQFF
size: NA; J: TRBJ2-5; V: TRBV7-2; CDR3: CASSFYETQYF
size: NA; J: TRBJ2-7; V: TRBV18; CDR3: CASSRTSGSYEQYF
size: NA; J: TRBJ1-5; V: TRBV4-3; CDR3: CASSQDVGGLGNQPQHF
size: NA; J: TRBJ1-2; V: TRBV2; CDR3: CASSEGPGANYGYTF
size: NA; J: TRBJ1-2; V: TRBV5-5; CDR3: CASSTGTGYYGYTF
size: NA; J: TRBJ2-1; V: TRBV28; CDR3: CASSAQLESYNEQFF
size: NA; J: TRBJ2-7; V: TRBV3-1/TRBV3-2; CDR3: CASSQTGLRVYEQYF
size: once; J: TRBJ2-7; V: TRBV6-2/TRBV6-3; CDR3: CASSIFGSSYEQYF
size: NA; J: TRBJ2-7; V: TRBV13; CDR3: CASSPRQGSEQYF
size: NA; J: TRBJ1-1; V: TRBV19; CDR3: CASSIEGTYSSAEAFF
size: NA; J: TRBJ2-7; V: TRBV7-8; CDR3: CASSQGPSGSYEQYF
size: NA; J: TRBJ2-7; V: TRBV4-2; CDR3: CASSPRDRFYEQYF
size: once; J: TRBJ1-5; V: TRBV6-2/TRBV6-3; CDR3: CASSYSRDNQPQHF
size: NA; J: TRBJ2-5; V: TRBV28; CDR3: CASSQYQETQYF
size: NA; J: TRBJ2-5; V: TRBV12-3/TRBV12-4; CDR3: CASSLRGPETQYF
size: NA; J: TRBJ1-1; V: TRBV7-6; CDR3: CASSLEGGVNTEAFF
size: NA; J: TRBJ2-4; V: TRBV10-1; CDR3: CASSDQLAKNIQYF
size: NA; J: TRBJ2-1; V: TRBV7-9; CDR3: CASSLPWRGGYNEQFF
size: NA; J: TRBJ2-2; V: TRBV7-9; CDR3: CASSLRGNTGELFF
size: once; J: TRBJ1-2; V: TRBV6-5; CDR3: CASSPTEVGYGYTF
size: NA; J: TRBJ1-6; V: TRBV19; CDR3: CASTPASGGNSPLHF
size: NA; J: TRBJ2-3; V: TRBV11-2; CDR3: CASSLGGGSTDTQYF